A selection of T cell receptor beta chains follows, all from one sample in a study of cytomegalovirus exposure and HLA in healthy donors. Sequencing used immunoSEQ multiplex PCR; TCRdb keeps in-frame clones, though not all of them. The sample gives about 83,000 clones, 95% to 97% of which show up once; about 1.3% is in the top ten. The sample taken for sequencing was PBMCs. These receptor sequences come from a woman between 18 and 29 years old in good health and CMV-seronegative. CDR3s include the opening cysteine and the closing phenylalanine or tryptophan. The D gene is left open where the match is weak. Not all rows give a size; the values are once, few, many and, for expanded clones, a class.

d_call	clone_size	v_call	j_call	cdr3_aa	cdr3_nt
TRBD2	.	TRBV14	TRBJ2-7	CASSRAGGIYEQYF	TGTGCCAGCAGCCGAGCGGGGGGAATTTACGAGCAGTACTTC
.	.	TRBV2	TRBJ2-1	CARRGREDYNEQFF	TGTGCCAGGAGGGGGCGGGAGGACTACAATGAGCAGTTCTTC
.	.	TRBV21-1	TRBJ2-5	CASSKREIIGQGREETQYF	TGTGCCAGCAGCAAACGGGAAATAATAGGACAGGGAAGGGAAGAGACCCAGTACTTC
.	.	TRBV20-1	TRBJ2-1	CSARADEQFF	TGCAGTGCTAGGGCGGATGAGCAGTTCTTC
TRBD2	once	TRBV19	TRBJ2-3	CASSTSGSLTDTQYF	TGTGCCAGTAGTACTAGCGGGAGCCTCACAGATACGCAGTATTTT
TRBD1	.	TRBV6-5	TRBJ1-1	CASSYPTGGNTEAFF	TGTGCCAGCAGTTACCCGACAGGGGGGAACACTGAAGCTTTCTTT
.	.	TRBV19	TRBJ1-3	CASSPGGRVHF	TGTGCCAGTAGCCCGGGGGGACGGGTGCATTTT
.	.	TRBV19	TRBJ2-2	CASLYSGVTTGELFF	TGTGCCAGCCTATACTCCGGGGTAACCACCGGGGAGCTGTTTTTT
TRBD1	.	TRBV5-1	TRBJ2-7	CASSLGQGVDEQYF	TGCGCCAGCAGCTTGGGACAGGGGGTGGATGAGCAGTACTTC
TRBD1	.	TRBV9	TRBJ2-7	CASSVGGTVSYEQYF	TGTGCCAGCAGCGTAGGAGGGACAGTGTCCTACGAGCAGTACTTC
TRBD1	.	TRBV2	TRBJ1-4	CASGRGQGNEKLFF	TGTGCCAGCGGTCGAGGACAGGGAAATGAAAAACTGTTTTTT
TRBD2	.	TRBV5-1	TRBJ2-3	CASSPSSGRAEDTQYF	TGCGCCAGCAGTCCGTCTAGCGGGAGGGCCGAAGATACGCAGTATTTT
.	.	TRBV7-9	TRBJ2-1	CASSLVASAGQHNEQFF	TGTGCCAGCAGCTTAGTTGCTAGCGCGGGTCAACACAATGAGCAGTTCTTC
.	.	TRBV10-2	TRBJ2-5	CASSDSKRLIIEETQYF	TGCGCCAGCAGTGACTCGAAACGACTGATTATTGAAGAGACCCAGTACTTC
.	.	TRBV5-5	TRBJ2-7	CASSLVATSEALYEQYF	TGTGCCAGCAGCTTGGTAGCGACTAGTGAAGCCCTCTACGAGCAGTACTTC
TRBD1	.	TRBV18	TRBJ2-7	CASSLVAGTGSYEQYF	TGTGCCAGCTCACTTGTTGCCGGGACAGGGAGCTACGAGCAGTACTTC
.	.	TRBV27	TRBJ2-1	CASSLGDSASEQFF	TGTGCCAGCAGTTTAGGCGATAGCGCAAGCGAGCAGTTCTTC
TRBD2	.	TRBV11-2	TRBJ2-5	CASSRPKPTSGRTQTQYF	TGTGCCAGCAGCCGGCCAAAACCGACTAGCGGGAGGACGCAGACCCAGTACTTC
TRBD2	.	TRBV27	TRBJ2-1	CASSLVGGFGNEQFF	TGTGCCAGCAGTTTAGTGGGGGGGTTTGGCAATGAGCAGTTCTTC
.	.	TRBV7-2	TRBJ1-1	CASSLMPPGTEAFF	TGTGCCAGCAGCTTAATGCCCCCCGGCACTGAAGCTTTCTTT
.	.	TRBV27	TRBJ2-6	CASLGTSISGANVLTF	TGTGCCAGCCTGGGCACGTCAATCTCTGGGGCCAACGTCCTGACTTTC
TRBD1	.	TRBV5-1	TRBJ1-2	CASSMDRADYGYTF	TGCGCCAGCAGCATGGACAGGGCCGATTATGGCTACACCTTC
TRBD1	.	TRBV5-4	TRBJ1-2	CASSGPGQSPASYGYTF	TGTGCCAGCAGCGGACCGGGACAGTCACCAGCCTCCTATGGCTACACCTTC
TRBD2	.	TRBV5-1	TRBJ2-1	CASSRFSGRGPYNEQFF	TGCGCCAGCAGCCGTTTTAGCGGGAGGGGTCCCTACAATGAGCAGTTCTTC
TRBD1	once	TRBV27	TRBJ1-3	CASSLGQGAGNTIYF	TGTGCCAGCAGTCTTGGACAGGGAGCTGGAAACACCATATATTTT
.	.	TRBV6-5	TRBJ2-7	CASSYTGRGYEQYF	TGTGCCAGCAGTTATACCGGGAGAGGATACGAGCAGTACTTC
.	.	TRBV19	TRBJ1-1	CASSETGNTEAFF	TGTGCCAGTAGTGAGACAGGGAACACTGAAGCTTTCTTT
.	.	TRBV10-2	TRBJ2-7	CASSETWETVADDYEQYF	TGCGCCAGCAGTGAGACGTGGGAAACCGTAGCGGACGACTACGAGCAGTACTTC
.	.	TRBV19	TRBJ2-3	CASSTHTHRDTQYF	TGTGCCAGTAGCACCCATACACACAGAGATACGCAGTATTTT
TRBD1	few	TRBV28	TRBJ1-2	CASSIRTGRIGDGYTF	TGTGCCAGCAGTATACGGACAGGGCGGATCGGTGATGGCTACACCTTC
.	.	TRBV7-9	TRBJ2-5	CASTSVKETQYF	TGTGCCAGCACCTCAGTCAAGGAGACCCAGTACTTC
TRBD1	.	TRBV14	TRBJ2-3	CASSPGQGRTDTQYF	TGTGCCAGCAGCCCGGGACAGGGGCGCACAGATACGCAGTATTTT
.	.	TRBV10-3	TRBJ1-5	CAISESKSGNQPQHF	TGTGCCATCAGTGAGTCGAAATCAGGGAATCAGCCCCAGCATTTT
TRBD1	.	TRBV28	TRBJ1-2	CASSDTGQGLYGYTF	TGTGCCAGCAGTGACACGGGACAGGGACTCTATGGCTACACCTTC
.	.	TRBV7-8	TRBJ2-5	CAGPGQGARTSGNATHSETQYF	TGTGCCGGACCGGGACAGGGGGCGAGGACTAGCGGGAACGCAACCCACTCAGAGACCCAGTACTTC
.	.	TRBV5-4	TRBJ2-7	CASSSSPYEQYF	TGTGCCAGCAGCTCCTCCCCCTACGAGCAGTACTTC
.	.	TRBV12-1	TRBJ1-4	CASSRFSGGKLFF	TGTGCCAGCAGCCGCTTTTCCGGAGGAAAACTGTTTTTT
TRBD2	.	TRBV28	TRBJ2-5	CASSLFGSSGIQETQYF	TGTGCCAGCAGTTTGTTTGGGTCTAGCGGGATCCAAGAGACCCAGTACTTC
TRBD2	.	TRBV25-1	TRBJ2-7	CASRGLAPPYEQYF	TGTGCCAGCAGAGGACTAGCGCCCCCCTACGAGCAGTACTTC
.	few	TRBV5-8	TRBJ2-5	CASSPRQGGETQYF	TGTGCCAGCAGCCCCAGACAGGGAGGAGAGACCCAGTACTTC
TRBD2	.	TRBV5-1	TRBJ2-1	CASSLLVGGQKFF	TGCGCCAGCAGCTTGTTGGTGGGAGGGCAGAAGTTCTTC
.	.	TRBV6-4	TRBJ2-3	CASRLDGTDTQYF	TGTGCCAGCAGGCTAGATGGCACAGATACGCAGTATTTT